This TCR beta chain stems from a study of molecular identifiers for immune sequencing clone quantification. This clonotype was counted between two and nine times. Germline V gene lookup returns CDR1 LNHNV and CDR2 YYDKDF (reference sequence). CDR3 length: 15 residues. V lost 3 bases and J 3 bases, leaving 13 bases between the germline ends. TCRdb re-analysed the PCR reads in MiXCR, keeping a single row per CDR3 protein. The table has some 580,000 distinct CDR3 sequences, 25% seen once. The authors sorted naive CD8 T cells as CD8+CD4-CCR7+CD45RA+. The TCR comes from a human donor in good health. Some libraries in this study had Jurkat cell RNA spiked in. The V gene is TRBV15, the J gene TRBJ2-3, with D tentatively TRBD1 or TRBD2 (5 bases each). Source material: naive CD8+ T cells from blood, with Jurkat cell RNA spiked in. Subset in this sample: FACS-sorted CD8+CD4-CCR7+CD45RA+ naive T cells. As DNA, the CDR3 is TGTGCCACCAGCAGCCGGGACCGAACAACAGATACGCAGTATTTT. Translation: CATSSRDRTTDTQYF.